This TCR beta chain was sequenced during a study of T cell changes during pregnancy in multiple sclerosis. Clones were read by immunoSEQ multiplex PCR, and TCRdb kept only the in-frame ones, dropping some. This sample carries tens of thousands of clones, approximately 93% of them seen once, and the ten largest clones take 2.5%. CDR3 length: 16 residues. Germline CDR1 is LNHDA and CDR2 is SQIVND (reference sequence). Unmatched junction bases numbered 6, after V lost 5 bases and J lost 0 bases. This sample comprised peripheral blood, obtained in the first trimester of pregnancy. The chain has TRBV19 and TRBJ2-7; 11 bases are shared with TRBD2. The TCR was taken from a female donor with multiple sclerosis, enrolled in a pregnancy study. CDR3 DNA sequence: TGTGCCAGTAGTGGTACTAGCGGGAGTGCCTCCTACGAGCAGTACTTC. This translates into CASSGTSGSASYEQYF. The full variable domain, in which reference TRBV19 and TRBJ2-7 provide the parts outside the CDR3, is DGGITQSPKYLFRKEGQNVTLSCEQNLNHDAMYWYRQDPGQGLRLIYYSQIVNDFQKGDIAEGYSVSREKKESFPLTVTSAQKNPTAFYLCASSGTSGSASYEQYFGPGTRLTVT.